Shown below are 7 T cell receptor beta chains from a single sample sequenced in a study of blood T cells in healthy people across ages. Sample-barcoded 5' priming and a J-beta primer mix drove a second PCR of roughly 6 to 12 cycles. MiXCR, run by TCRdb on the 5' RACE reads, gives a single entry per CDR3 protein. The sample includes roughly 800,000 distinct CDR3 sequences, roughly 50% of them seen just once. Specimen: blood. These receptors were obtained from a man younger than 45 in good health.

The rearrangement links TRBV7-9 to TRBJ2-1; D not resolved. Germline V gene data show CDR1 as SEHNR and CDR2 as FQNEAQ (reference sequence). Trimming cost V 2 bases and J 5 bases, with 7 bases left between them. The CDR3 is 13 residues long. CDR3 nucleotides: TGTGCCAGCAGCTTAAGCAGCAACAATGAGCAGTTCTTC. It codes for CASSLSSNNEQFF.

This clonotype was seen a handful of times. The rearrangement uses TRBV7-2 and TRBJ2-1, with D possibly being TRBD1 or TRBD2 (5 bases each). CDR3 size: 11 residues. Between the trimmed V and J ends, which lost 11 bases and 9 bases, there was a span of 14 bases. CDR1 is SGHTA, CDR2 FQGNSA, per germline. CDR3 DNA sequence: TGTGCCTCCAGAGTGGGGGTTGAGCAGTTCTTC. Residues: CASRVGVEQFF. The full variable domain, completed using reference TRBV7-2 and TRBJ2-1, is GAGVSQSPSNKVTEKGKDVELRCDPISGHTALYWYRQSLGQGLEFLIYFQGNSAPDKSGLPSDRFSAERTGGSVSTLTIQRTQQEDSAVYLCASRVGVEQFFGPGTRLTVL.

This clonotype was seen only a few times. The V call is TRBV20-1, the J call TRBJ2-7, with D perhaps given as TRBD1 or TRBD2 (6 bases each). The J call is doubtful: the DNA matches TRBJ2-5 better. This CDR3 region has 15 residues. From germline, CDR1 is DFQATT and CDR2 SNEGSKA (reference sequence). The CDR3 reads CSAGGGVIGGETQYF. The CDR3, as DNA: TGCAGTGCTGGGGGCGGGGTTATCGGGGGAGAGACCCAGTACTTC.

The V gene is TRBV3-1, the J gene TRBJ2-1; TRBD2 agrees at 7 bases. The CDR3 contains 15 residues. CDR1 is LGHDT and CDR2 is YNNKEL in the germline V gene (reference sequence). V lost 2 bases to trimming and J lost 2 bases; unmatched junction nucleotides: 3. CDR3 residues: CASSQTLAPYNEQFF. CDR3 in DNA: TGTGCCAGCAGCCAAACACTAGCGCCCTACAATGAGCAGTTCTTC.

This clonotype has more than one count but fewer than ten. The chain is built from TRBV3-1 and TRBJ2-1; 8 bases are a match to TRBD2. CDR3 length: 14 amino acids. In germline, CDR1 is LGHDT, CDR2 YNNKEL (reference sequence). The J segment lost 11 bases and the V segment lost 1 base, leaving 7 bases of the junction unmatched. The CDR3 loop reads CASSQGLSGGKQFF. The CDR3 region has the DNA TGTGCCAGCAGCCAAGGGTTAAGCGGGGGTAAGCAGTTCTTC.

V usage is TRBV10-2 and J usage is TRBJ1-2; weak D call: TRBD1 (5 bases). The CDR3 covers 14 residues. Trimming pared 2 bases from V and 7 bases from J, leaving 14 bases between. CDR1 WSHSY and CDR2 SAAADI come from the germline V gene. Written as DNA, the CDR3 is TGCGCCAGCAGTGAGGAGGGAGGGACCTTTGGCTACACCTTC. It yields the protein CASSEEGGTFGYTF.

This clonotype occurred a few times. The chain joins TRBV20-1 to TRBJ2-1, with TRBD2 matching over 7 bases. Germline values: CDR1 DFQATT, CDR2 SNEGSKA (reference sequence). The CDR3 spans 15 residues. After removal of 6 bases from V and 0 bases from J, the junction contained 8 bases not matched to a gene. For the CDR3, the DNA is TGCAGTGCCAGTAGCGGGTTCAGCTCCTACAATGAGCAGTTCTTC. As protein: CSASSGFSSYNEQFF.